This T cell receptor (beta chain) was sequenced for a study of shared clonotypes between healthy human individuals. CDR1 and CDR2 from the germline V gene are SGHRS and YFSETQ. The ends were cut back, 0 bases at V and 6 bases at J, with 10 bases in the middle. The CDR3 sequence is 13 residues long. Some clones are missing from TCRdb's copy, which holds only in-frame ones; the method was immunoSEQ multiplex PCR. The table has 2 million to 2.5 million clones, roughly 92% seen once; the top ten hold 0.37%. The clonotype was recovered from a man aged 18 to 30 in good health. Some clones in this sample may be carry-over from other donors' samples. What was sequenced was naive CD4+ T cells from PBMCs. The subset is: CD45RA+ positively selected. This chain links TRBV5-1 with TRBJ2-7, with D perhaps matching TRBD2 (6 bases). The DNA for the CDR3 is TGCGCCAGCAGCTTGGTGTCCGGGGGCGAGCAGTACTTC. Protein product: CASSLVSGGEQYF.